The 28 T cell receptor beta chains presented below share a single source sample, sequenced in a study of T cells in Graves' hyperthyroidism and ophthalmopathy. Researchers took RNA transcripts and amplified the TCR beta CDR3 regions from them. An initial round of RT-PCR targeting the TCR CDR3 relied on the HTBI primer set. TCRdb passed the multiplex PCR reads through MiXCR, listing each CDR3 protein once. The data show 490,000 or so distinct CDR3 sequences, approximately 16% seen once. The sample taken for sequencing was blood. The receptors come from a woman in her 30s with Graves' ophthalmopathy.

This clonotype was found many times. The chain couples TRBV11-2 to TRBJ2-5; 7 positions agree with TRBD2. Germline V CDR1 and CDR2: SGHAT, FQNNGV. The CDR3 contains 14 residues. After removal of 5 bases from V and 5 bases from J, the junction contained 8 bases not matched to a gene. The CDR3 protein is CASSREAGFETQYF. Here the CDR3 DNA reads TGTGCCAGCAGCCGGGAAGCGGGATTTGAGACCCAGTACTTC.

This clonotype appeared many times. The genes are TRBV3-1 and TRBJ2-3; D not certain. This CDR3 has 15 residues. Germline V gene sequence: CDR1 LGHDT, CDR2 YNNKEL (reference sequence). Trimming shortened V by 3 bases and J by 4 bases, and 14 bases separated the two germline ends. CDR3 residues: CASSHWIFSADTQYF. The CDR3 bases are TGTGCCAGCAGCCACTGGATTTTCTCGGCAGATACGCAGTATTTT.

The rearrangement uses TRBV4-3 and TRBJ1-2; D gene uncertain. This CDR3 is 14 amino acids long. Germline values: CDR1 LGHNA, CDR2 YSLEER. Trimming removed 4 bases at V and 8 bases at J, with 17 bases between. This CDR3 is CASSLHVEYRGYTF. CDR3 nucleotide sequence: TGCGCCAGCAGCCTCCATGTTGAGTACCGGGGCTACACCTTC.

This clonotype was recorded at least ten times. This chain links TRBV7-8 with TRBJ2-7, with D hard to call. The CDR3 is 15 amino acids. Trimming pared 1 base from V and 1 base from J, leaving 11 bases between. Per the germline V gene, CDR1 is SGHVS and CDR2 is FQNEAQ. The CDR3 nucleotides are TGTGCCAGCAGCTTAGGAATGACACCTTCCTACGAGCAGTACTTC. Residues: CASSLGMTPSYEQYF.

This clonotype was observed a few times. The rearrangement uses TRBV28 and TRBJ2-1, with D tentatively TRBD1 (5 bases). Trimming took 6 bases from V and 10 from J, leaving 13 bases between them. The CDR3 extends over 12 amino acids. Germline CDR1 is MDHEN and CDR2 is SYDVKM. For the CDR3, the DNA is TGTGCCAGCAGATCTGACTGGGGCGAGCAGTTCTTC. Encoded protein: CASRSDWGEQFF.

This clonotype was detected only a few times. Being one base from a much bigger clone, this may be a read error. The conserved closing phenylalanine or tryptophan is absent in this CDR3, likely reflecting a read error. The rearrangement uses TRBV7-2 and TRBJ2-7; a possible D gene is TRBD1 (6 bases). The CDR3 is made up of 14 amino acids. With 6 bases removed from V and 1 base from J, the gap between germline ends came to 13 bases. Germline V CDR1 and CDR2: SGHTA, FQGNSA. The CDR3 DNA reads as TGTGCCAGCAGTGAACAGGGTCGGTCCTACGAGCAGTACCTC. Residues: CASSEQGRSYEQYL.

This clonotype was counted at least ten times. This sequence joins TRBV11-2 and TRBJ2-7; D remains unclear. Germline V CDR1 and CDR2: SGHAT, FQNNGV. The ends were cut back, 0 bases at V and 3 bases at J, with 9 bases in the middle. The CDR3 covers 14 residues. DNA for the CDR3: TGTGCCAGCAGCTTAGAAGGGTACGTCTACGAGCAGTACTTC. It is translated as CASSLEGYVYEQYF.

The chain employs TRBV6-5 and TRBJ2-3, with 8 bases identical to TRBD1. The J segment lost 5 bases and the V segment lost 5 bases, leaving 12 bases of the junction unmatched. The germline CDR1 and CDR2 sequences are MNHEY and SVGAGI. This CDR3 has 16 amino acids. The CDR3 protein is CASSHLPGQGKDTQYF. CDR3 DNA sequence: TGTGCCAGCAGTCACCTACCCGGACAGGGAAAAGATACGCAGTATTTT.

This clonotype was recorded once. V usage is TRBV19 and J usage is TRBJ2-5, with D possibly being TRBD1 (6 bases). Trimming pared 8 bases from V and 5 bases from J, leaving 15 bases between. Looked up from germline, CDR1 is LNHDA and CDR2 is SQIVND (reference sequence). The CDR3 covers 13 residues. The CDR3 region has the DNA TGTGCCAGTCGAGGGGGATTCACGGAGACCCAGTACTTC. Translated: CASRGGFTETQYF.

Many counts were recorded for this clonotype. In nucleotides, the CDR3 is TGTGCCAGCAGCCCGAGCGGGAGGGACACAGATACGCAGTATTTT. Its protein is CASSPSGRDTDTQYF. This chain joins TRBV7-9 and TRBJ2-3; 10 nucleotides line up with TRBD2. This CDR3 has 15 residues. With 5 bases clipped from V and 2 bases from J, the junction kept 4 bases outside the gene matches. The germline V gene has CDR1 SEHNR and CDR2 FQNEAQ (reference sequence).

This clonotype was observed many times. The chain couples TRBV7-2 to TRBJ1-1; D may be TRBD1 (6 bases). V gave up 5 bases and J gave up 1 base, with 14 bases separating them. The V gene's germline CDR1 is SGHTA and CDR2 FQGNSA. The CDR3 consists of 15 residues. CDR3 residues: CASSDAGQQNTEAFF. The CDR3 region has the DNA TGTGCCAGCAGCGATGCCGGACAGCAGAACACTGAAGCTTTCTTT.

The J gene is TRBJ1-5, the V gene TRBV19; D possibly corresponds to TRBD1 (5 bases). Germline CDR1 LNHDA, CDR2 SQIVND (reference sequence). Trimming pared 3 bases from V and 1 base from J, leaving 7 bases between. This CDR3 has 14 amino acids. The CDR3 here is CASSMQGSNQPQHF. The CDR3 DNA sequence: TGTGCCAGTAGTATGCAGGGCAGCAATCAGCCCCAGCATTTT.

Ten or more counts support this clonotype. V is TRBV11-3 and J is TRBJ2-5; TRBD2 is a possible D gene (6 bases). The CDR3 covers 13 residues. Deletions cut 0 bases from V and 5 bases from J, with 7 bases between. Germline V CDR1 and CDR2: SGHNT, YENEEA. The CDR3 DNA is TGTGCCAGCAGCTTAGACGGGAGCGAGACCCAGTACTTC. It translates to CASSLDGSETQYF.

This clonotype has just a few counts. J is TRBJ1-2 and V is TRBV19; TRBD1 matches at 9 bases. The ends lost 7 bases at V and 4 bases at J; junction bases unmatched: 13. CDR1 LNHDA and CDR2 SQIVND come from the germline V gene (reference sequence). This CDR3 is 16 amino acids long. DNA of the CDR3: TGTGCCAGTATCCCATCCGGGACAGGGACCTTCTATGGCTACACCTTC. It yields the protein CASIPSGTGTFYGYTF.

The chain uses TRBV28 and TRBJ2-7; D may match TRBD1 or TRBD2 (7 bases each). CDR1 is MDHEN and CDR2 is SYDVKM in the germline V gene. Trimming took off 6 bases at V and 0 bases at J, with 15 bases between the two ends. The CDR3 loop spans 15 amino acids. The CDR3 sequence is CASSRGDRNSYEQYF. CDR3 sequence (DNA): TGTGCCAGCAGCCGGGGGGACAGAAACTCCTACGAGCAGTACTTC.

Only a few counts were recorded for this clonotype. J is TRBJ2-5 and V is TRBV29-1; the match to TRBD1 covers 8 bases. The ends lost 6 bases at V and 1 base at J; junction bases unmatched: 7. Germline V gene data show CDR1 as SQVTM and CDR2 as ANQGSEA. The CDR3 is 14 residues long. CDR3 bases: TGCAGCGTAAAGCAGGGGGCCACCCAAGAGACCCAGTACTTC. It yields the protein CSVKQGATQETQYF.

This clonotype has a handful of counts. This chain connects TRBV28 to TRBJ2-3; 7 positions match TRBD1. V dropped 5 bases and J dropped 6; count of bases not matched to a gene: 8. Germline CDR1 and CDR2: MDHEN and SYDVKM. CDR3 length: 14 residues. DNA of the CDR3: TGTGCCAGCAGTGTACCAGGGGGTTCGGATACGCAGTATTTT. Translation: CASSVPGGSDTQYF.

This clonotype appeared many times. The rearrangement uses TRBV15 and TRBJ2-1; the match to TRBD1 covers 7 bases. Germline CDR1 reads LNHNV; CDR2 reads YYDKDF (reference sequence). V trimming: 2 bases; J trimming: 0 bases; junction bases outside the gene matches: 7. The CDR3 runs to 17 residues. The CDR3 DNA reads as TGTGCCACCAGCAGATACTGGACAGGAAGCTCCTACAATGAGCAGTTCTTC. Protein product: CATSRYWTGSSYNEQFF. Together with reference TRBV15 and TRBJ2-1, the CDR3 gives the full variable domain: DAMVIQNPRYQVTQFGKPVTLSCSQTLNHNVMYWYQQKSSQAPKLLFHYYDKDFNNEADTPDNFQSRRPNTSFCFLDIRSPGLGDTAMYLCATSRYWTGSSYNEQFFGPGTRLTVL.

This clonotype was found a few times. J is TRBJ2-1 and V is TRBV4-2; D possibly corresponds to TRBD2 (5 bases). In germline, CDR1 is LGHNA, CDR2 YNFKEQ. This CDR3 region has 16 residues. With 0 bases removed from V and 2 bases from J, the gap between germline ends came to 11 bases. The CDR3 reads CASSQDLERTYNEQFF. The CDR3 region has the DNA TGTGCCAGCAGCCAAGATTTGGAGCGGACCTACAATGAGCAGTTCTTC.

The chain combines TRBV10-3 with TRBJ1-1; D is undetermined. This CDR3 is 15 amino acids long. V was pared by 0 bases and J by 5 bases, with 13 bases between. Per germline, CDR1 ENHRY and CDR2 SYGVKD. CDR3 sequence reads: CAISESARTRTEAFF. The DNA of the CDR3 is TGTGCCATCAGTGAGTCGGCCCGAACGCGAACTGAAGCTTTCTTT.

This clonotype was observed at least ten times. This chain joins TRBV5-1 and TRBJ2-3; TRBD1 might be the D (6 bases). The CDR3 has 14 residues. The germline V gene has CDR1 SGHRS and CDR2 YFSETQ. Trimming pared 2 bases from V and 6 bases from J, leaving 13 bases between. CDR3 protein: CASSFYDRSDTQYF. CDR3 DNA sequence: TGCGCCAGCAGCTTCTATGACAGGTCTGATACGCAGTATTTT.

Only a few counts were recorded for this clonotype. The rearrangement links TRBV9 to TRBJ2-3; TRBD2 might be the D (5 bases). The CDR3 has 15 amino acids. Germline V gives CDR1 SGDLS, CDR2 YYNGEE. V shed 1 base and J shed 0 bases, with 9 bases lying between them. The CDR3 DNA reads TGTGCCAGCAGCGTAATAGCGCATAGCACAGATACGCAGTATTTT. It specifies CASSVIAHSTDTQYF. The whole variable domain, filled in from reference TRBV9 and TRBJ2-3, reads DSGVTQTPKHLITATGQRVTLRCSPRSGDLSVYWYQQSLDQGLQFLIQYYNGEERAKGNILERFSAQQFPDLHSELNLSSLELGDSALYFCASSVIAHSTDTQYFGPGTRLTVL.

The sample holds many counts of this clonotype. This chain links TRBV9 with TRBJ2-1, with 9 bases aligning to TRBD2. The CDR3 is 15 amino acids. The V gene end was trimmed by 2 bases and the J gene end by 6 bases; junction bases not matched to a gene: 6. Germline-derived CDR1 and CDR2 are SGDLS and YYNGEE. DNA of the CDR3: TGTGCCAGCAGCGTTAGCGGGAGAGATGGCAATGAGCAGTTCTTC. This translates into CASSVSGRDGNEQFF. Drawing the rest from reference TRBV9 and TRBJ2-1, the complete variable domain is DSGVTQTPKHLITATGQRVTLRCSPRSGDLSVYWYQQSLDQGLQFLIQYYNGEERAKGNILERFSAQQFPDLHSELNLSSLELGDSALYFCASSVSGRDGNEQFFGPGTRLTVL.

The chain recombines TRBV5-1 with TRBJ2-7; no definite D call. Per germline, CDR1 SGHRS and CDR2 YFSETQ. The ends were cut back, 3 bases at V and 0 bases at J, with 10 bases in the middle. The CDR3 totals 14 residues. CDR3 amino acids: CASSSAQPSYEQYF. The DNA for the CDR3 is TGCGCCAGCAGCTCCGCTCAGCCCTCCTACGAGCAGTACTTC.

This clonotype was observed a handful of times. The chain recombines TRBV6-1 with TRBJ2-7; 9 positions match TRBD1. This CDR3 has 13 amino acids. Germline CDR1 reads MNHNS; CDR2 reads SASEGT. V lost 6 bases to trimming and J lost 4 bases; unmatched junction nucleotides: 4. The CDR3 nucleotides read TGTGCCAGCAGGGGGACAGGGTTGTACGAGCAGTACTTC. Residues: CASRGTGLYEQYF.

A remark on this clonotype: A much larger clonotype is one base distant, so this may be a read error. The chain has TRBV10-3 and TRBJ2-5, with a tentative D call TRBD1 (6 bases). Germline V gene data show CDR1 as ENHRY and CDR2 as SYGVKD. The CDR3 extends over 13 amino acids. This CDR3 reads CAIRQGQQETQCF. The CDR3, as DNA: TGTGCCATTAGGCAGGGGCAGCAGGAGACCCAGTGCTTC.

This clonotype was seen ten or more times. The V gene is TRBV3-1, the J gene TRBJ1-2, with D possibly matching TRBD1 (5 bases). Germline loops: CDR1 LGHDT, CDR2 YNNKEL (reference sequence). The CDR3 has 15 residues. V shed 5 bases and J shed 4 bases, with 17 bases lying between them. This CDR3 is CASSSYRTAFYGYTF. The CDR3 region has the DNA TGTGCCAGCAGCTCTTACAGGACCGCCTTCTATGGCTACACCTTC.

The table lists this clonotype with many counts. This chain connects TRBV18 to TRBJ2-4, with D possibly being TRBD1 (5 bases). The germline CDR1 and CDR2 sequences are KGHSH and LQKENI. The CDR3 length is 14 residues. V lost 4 bases and J 1 base, leaving 8 bases between the germline ends. The CDR3 DNA is TGTGCCAGCTCACTTCAGGGTGCCAAAAACATTCAGTACTTC. This translates into CASSLQGAKNIQYF.